By sample fraction, the clone carrying this T cell receptor beta chain is medium-sized (0.01 to 0.1%). In the source study's methods: Nucleated cell number was recorded as an estimate derived from reference gene primer amplification. Sequenced by immunoSEQ multiplex PCR; TCRdb stores in-frame clones only, minus some. V and J calls and clone size are copied from that table; D and trimming were computed from the DNA. Of 35,000 to 45,000 clones in the sample, approximately 90% are singletons; the top ten hold just under 9.5%. The source of the sample is a study of blood T cell repertoires in COVID-19. Study-level information: The analysed material was cDNA or gDNA that came from T cells, B-cell-depleted T cells, or PBMCs.

This TCR derives from a man between 50 and 59 years old with active COVID-19. The sequenced sample was peripheral blood.

The CDR3 reads CASSPARSYGYTF. CDR3 nucleotide sequence: TGTGCCAGCAGCCCCGCGCGTAGCTATGGCTACACCTTC. The rearrangement links TRBV27 to TRBJ1-2, with unresolved D. CDR3 length equals 13 residues. V was shortened by 6 bases and J by 4 bases, with 12 bases between the two germline ends. Germline V lookup: CDR1 MNHEY, CDR2 SMNVEV (reference sequence).